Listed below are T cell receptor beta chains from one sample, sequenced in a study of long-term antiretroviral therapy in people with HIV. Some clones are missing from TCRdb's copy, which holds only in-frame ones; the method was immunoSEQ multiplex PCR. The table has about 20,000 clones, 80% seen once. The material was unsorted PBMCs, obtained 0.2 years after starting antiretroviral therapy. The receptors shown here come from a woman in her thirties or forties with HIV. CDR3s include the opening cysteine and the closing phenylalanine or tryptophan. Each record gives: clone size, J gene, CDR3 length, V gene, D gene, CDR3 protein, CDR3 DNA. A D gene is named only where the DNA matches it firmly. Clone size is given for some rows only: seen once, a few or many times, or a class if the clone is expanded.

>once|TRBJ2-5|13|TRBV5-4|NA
CASSNGLPETQYF
TGTGCCAGCAGCAACGGACTCCCAGAGACCCAGTACTTC
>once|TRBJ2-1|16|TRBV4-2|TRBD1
CASSQPPGQGVDEQFF
TGTGCCAGCAGCCAACCCCCGGGACAGGGGGTAGATGAGCAGTTCTTC
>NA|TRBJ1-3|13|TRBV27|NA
CASSILGGNTIYF
TGTGCCAGCAGTATACTGGGAGGAAACACCATATATTTT
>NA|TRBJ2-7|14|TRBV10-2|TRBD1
CASSEEDRADEQYF
TGCGCCAGCAGTGAAGAGGACAGGGCAGACGAGCAGTACTTC
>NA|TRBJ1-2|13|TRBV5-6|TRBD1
CASSFARGKGYTF
TGTGCCAGCAGCTTCGCCAGGGGGAAGGGCTACACCTTC
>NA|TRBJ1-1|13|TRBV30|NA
CAWSAGGNTEAFF
TGTGCCTGGAGCGCGGGTGGAAACACTGAAGCTTTCTTT
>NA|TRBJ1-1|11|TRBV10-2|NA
CASEMNTEAFF
TGCGCCAGCGAAATGAACACTGAAGCTTTCTTT
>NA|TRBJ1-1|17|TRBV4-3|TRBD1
CASSPHPTGDGNTEAFF
TGCGCCAGCAGCCCTCACCCGACAGGGGATGGAAACACTGAAGCTTTCTTT
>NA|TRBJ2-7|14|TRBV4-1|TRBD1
CASSPDRASGEQYF
TGCGCCAGCAGCCCGGACAGGGCTTCAGGCGAGCAGTACTTC
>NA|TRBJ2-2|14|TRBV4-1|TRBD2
CASSLAGYTGELFF
TGCGCCAGCAGCCTAGCGGGTTACACCGGGGAGCTGTTTTTT
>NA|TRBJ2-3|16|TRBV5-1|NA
CASSRAGTTSTDTQYF
TGCGCCAGCAGCAGGGCCGGGACAACTAGCACAGATACGCAGTATTTT
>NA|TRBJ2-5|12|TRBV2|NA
CASMGRTETQYF
TGTGCCAGCATGGGACGAACGGAGACCCAGTACTTC
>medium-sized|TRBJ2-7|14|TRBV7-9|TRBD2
CASSSLAGVYEQYF
TGTGCCAGCAGCTCTCTAGCGGGAGTTTACGAGCAGTACTTC
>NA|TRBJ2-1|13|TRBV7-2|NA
CASNLAAYNEQFF
TGTGCCAGCAACTTAGCCGCGTACAATGAGCAGTTCTTC
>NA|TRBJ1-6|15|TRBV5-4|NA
CASSGGKLYNSPLHF
TGTGCCAGCAGCGGGGGGAAACTCTACAATTCACCCCTCCACTTT
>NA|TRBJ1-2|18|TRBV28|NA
CASSFGFLWGGQNYGYTF
TGTGCCAGCAGTTTCGGGTTTTTATGGGGGGGCCAGAACTATGGCTACACCTTC
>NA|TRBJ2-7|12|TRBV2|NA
CATWDLSYEQYF
TGTGCCACCTGGGACTTAAGCTACGAGCAGTACTTC
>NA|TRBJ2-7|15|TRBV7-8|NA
CASSLSGRRSYEQYF
TGTGCCAGCAGCTTATCGGGCAGGCGCTCCTACGAGCAGTACTTC
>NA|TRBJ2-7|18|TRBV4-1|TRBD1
CASSQEARTGAISYEQYF
TGCGCCAGCAGCCAAGAGGCCCGGACAGGGGCCATCTCCTACGAGCAGTACTTC
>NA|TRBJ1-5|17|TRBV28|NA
CASNPGAKTYSNQPQHF
TGTGCCAGCAACCCAGGGGCGAAAACTTATAGCAATCAGCCCCAGCATTTT
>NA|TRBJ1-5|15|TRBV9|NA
CASSVDPGPNQPQHF
TGTGCCAGCAGCGTAGATCCGGGGCCGAATCAGCCCCAGCATTTT
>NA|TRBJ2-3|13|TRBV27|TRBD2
CASRSSGTDTQYF
TGTGCCAGCAGATCTAGCGGGACAGATACGCAGTATTTT
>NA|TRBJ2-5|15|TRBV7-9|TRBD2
CASSLAPSGAETQYF
TGTGCCAGCAGCTTAGCACCTAGCGGGGCGGAGACCCAGTACTTC
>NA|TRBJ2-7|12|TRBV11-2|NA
CASSLGWNEQYF
TGTGCCAGCAGCTTAGGGTGGAACGAGCAGTACTTC
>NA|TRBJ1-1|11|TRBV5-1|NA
CASNTGTEAFF
TGCGCCAGCAATACGGGAACTGAAGCTTTCTTT
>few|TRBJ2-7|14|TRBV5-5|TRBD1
CASSVGQGEYEQYF
TGTGCCAGCAGCGTGGGACAGGGGGAATACGAGCAGTACTTC
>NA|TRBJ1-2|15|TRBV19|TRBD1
CASSYSGTGDYGYTF
TGTGCCAGTAGTTACTCCGGGACAGGGGATTATGGCTACACCTTC
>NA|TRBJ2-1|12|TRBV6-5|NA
CASSYSDSKQFF
TGTGCCAGCAGTTACTCGGACTCGAAACAGTTCTTC
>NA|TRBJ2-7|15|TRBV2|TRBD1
CASSEFGTGRYEQYF
TGTGCCAGCAGTGAATTCGGGACAGGGAGGTACGAGCAGTACTTC
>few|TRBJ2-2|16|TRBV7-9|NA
CASSLVVSARFGELFF
TGTGCCAGCAGCTTAGTCGTATCTGCGAGGTTCGGGGAGCTGTTTTTT
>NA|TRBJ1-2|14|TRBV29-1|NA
CSVVARGSYYGYTF
TGCAGCGTTGTGGCTAGGGGGAGCTACTATGGCTACACCTTC
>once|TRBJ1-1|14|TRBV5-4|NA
CASSLDADRHEAFF
TGTGCCAGCAGCTTGGACGCGGACCGCCATGAAGCTTTCTTT
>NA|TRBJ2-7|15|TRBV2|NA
CASSESDQGPYEQYF
TGTGCCAGCAGTGAGTCCGATCAGGGTCCCTACGAGCAGTACTTC
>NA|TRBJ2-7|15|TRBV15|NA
CATSRGGSYDYEQYF
TGTGCCACCAGCAGAGGCGGATCTTACGATTACGAGCAGTACTTC
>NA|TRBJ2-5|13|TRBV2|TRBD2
CASSRDYAETQYF
TGTGCCAGCAGTAGGGACTACGCAGAGACCCAGTACTTC